Each of the 18 T cell receptor beta chains below was sequenced from the same sample in a study of shared clonotypes between healthy human individuals. Assay used: immunoSEQ multiplex PCR; TCRdb lists only in-frame clones, some missing. Altogether some 2.3 million clones are present, just over 90% being singletons, with the ten largest covering about 0.39%. Sequenced input: naive CD4+ T cells from PBMCs. Documented subset: CD45RA+ positively selected. The receptors shown here come from a man younger than 35 in good health. Some clones in this sample may be carry-over from other donors' samples.

V gene TRBV11-2 combines with J gene TRBJ1-1; the D is unclear. The V and J ends lost 3 bases and 5 bases respectively, with 7 bases between them. The CDR3 spans 12 residues. Germline CDR1 reads SGHAT; CDR2 reads FQNNGV. The CDR3: CASSFSWTEAFF. The CDR3 region has the DNA TGTGCCAGCAGCTTCTCCTGGACTGAAGCTTTCTTT.

The CDR3 DNA follows: TGTGCCAGCAGCCCCCCGGGACAGGGACCCTACGAGCAGTACTTC. This codes for CASSPPGQGPYEQYF. The chain links TRBV14 to TRBJ2-7, with 9 nucleotides matching TRBD1. The V gene end was trimmed by 4 bases and the J gene end by 2 bases; junction bases not matched to a gene: 6. The CDR3 has 15 amino acids. Per germline, CDR1 SGHDN and CDR2 FVKESK.

The chain carries TRBV5-1 and TRBJ2-7; 7 nucleotides match TRBD1. Germline CDR1 is SGHRS and CDR2 is YFSETQ. This CDR3 is 15 amino acids long. Trimming removed 5 bases from V and 2 bases from J; junction bases left unmatched: 10. CDR3 protein: CASRAGTVGTYEQYF. Here the CDR3 DNA reads TGCGCCAGCAGGGCCGGGACAGTTGGGACCTACGAGCAGTACTTC.

This rearrangement joins TRBV7-3 to TRBJ2-1, with D possibly being TRBD1 (5 bases). The germline V gene has CDR1 SGHTA and CDR2 FQGTGA. The CDR3 contains 16 residues. V was clipped by 5 bases and J by 4 bases, with 18 bases between them. The CDR3 reads CASSADNWSGYNEQFF. CDR3 in DNA: TGTGCCAGCAGCGCGGACAATTGGAGTGGTTACAATGAGCAGTTCTTC.

The rearrangement joins TRBV7-7 to TRBJ1-1, with D possibly being TRBD1 (5 bases). CDR3 size: 13 residues. Per germline, CDR1 SSHAT and CDR2 FNYEAQ (reference sequence). V was cut by 5 bases and J by 6 bases, with 13 bases left in between. The CDR3 region has the DNA TGTGCCAGCAGCGTCGACCGGGGGGCTGAAGCTTTCTTT. Residues: CASSVDRGAEAFF.

V is TRBV15 and J is TRBJ2-7, with a weak D call TRBD1 (6 bases). The CDR3 has 15 residues. Germline-derived CDR1 and CDR2 are LNHNV and YYDKDF (reference sequence). Trimming pared 0 bases from V and 5 bases from J, leaving 14 bases between. For the CDR3, the DNA is TGTGCCACCAGCAGAGAAGGGGGAGATTATCACGAGCAGTACTTC. Encoded protein: CATSREGGDYHEQYF. The full variable domain, in which reference TRBV15 and TRBJ2-7 provide the parts outside the CDR3, is DAMVIQNPRYQVTQFGKPVTLSCSQTLNHNVMYWYQQKSSQAPKLLFHYYDKDFNNEADTPDNFQSRRPNTSFCFLDIRSPGLGDTAMYLCATSREGGDYHEQYFGPGTRLTVT.

This clone was observed a handful of times. This chain joins TRBV14 and TRBJ1-4; no clear D gene. Trimming took 2 bases from V and 8 from J, leaving 9 bases between them. CDR3 length: 13 amino acids. Germline CDR1 and CDR2: SGHDN and FVKESK. The CDR3 reads CASSQNLGEKLFF. CDR3 coding DNA: TGTGCCAGCAGCCAAAACTTAGGGGAAAAACTGTTTTTT.

V usage is TRBV7-9 and J usage is TRBJ2-1; unclear D gene. Germline V gene data show CDR1 as SEHNR and CDR2 as FQNEAQ (reference sequence). Trimming removed 3 bases at V and 1 base at J, with 7 bases between. The CDR3 has 14 amino acids. CDR3 sequence (DNA): TGTGCCAGCAGCTTGCACGCGTCCTACAATGAGCAGTTCTTC. Translation gives CASSLHASYNEQFF.

Concerning this clone: The sample holds other DNA sequences that translate to the same CDR3. J is TRBJ1-2 and V is TRBV7-9, with TRBD1 matching over 8 bases. Germline V gene data show CDR1 as SEHNR and CDR2 as FQNEAQ (reference sequence). Losses at the gene ends were 6 bases for V and 6 bases for J; bases not matched to a gene: 6. There are 13 residues in the CDR3. The CDR3 nucleotides read TGTGCCAGCAGTCCTGGACAGGGCAATGGCTACACCTTC. Its translation: CASSPGQGNGYTF.

The chain uses TRBV7-6 and TRBJ2-7, with D possibly TRBD2 on 6 matching bases. Trimming took 5 bases from V and 0 from J, leaving 11 bases between them. The germline gives CDR1 SGHVS, CDR2 FNYEAQ. This CDR3 is built from 14 residues. CDR3 sequence: CASSPRGSSYEQYF. DNA of the CDR3: TGTGCCAGCAGCCCACGGGGGAGCTCCTACGAGCAGTACTTC.

This chain joins TRBV10-1 and TRBJ1-1; D gene unclear. The germline V gene has CDR1 WNHNN and CDR2 SYGVQD (reference sequence). This CDR3 spans 19 amino acids. V was pared by 2 bases and J by 1 base, with 23 bases between. The CDR3 region is CASSEGVKDAAGKNTEAFF. CDR3 nucleotide sequence: TGCGCCAGCAGTGAGGGGGTAAAGGACGCGGCCGGGAAGAACACTGAAGCTTTCTTT.

The chain uses TRBV7-2 and TRBJ2-7; 14 bases are a match to TRBD2. Per germline, CDR1 SGHTA and CDR2 FQGNSA. The length of the CDR3 is 15 residues. V lost 5 bases, J lost 5 bases, and 5 bases stayed unmatched. CDR3 sequence reads: CASSRGLAGGDEQYF. The DNA for the CDR3 is TGTGCCAGCAGCCGTGGACTAGCGGGAGGAGACGAGCAGTACTTC. The full variable domain, in which reference TRBV7-2 and TRBJ2-7 provide the parts outside the CDR3, is GAGVSQSPSNKVTEKGKDVELRCDPISGHTALYWYRQSLGQGLEFLIYFQGNSAPDKSGLPSDRFSAERTGGSVSTLTIQRTQQEDSAVYLCASSRGLAGGDEQYFGPGTRLTVT.

This rearrangement joins TRBV28 to TRBJ2-5; a possible D gene is TRBD2 (6 bases). Trimming stripped 7 bases from V and 2 bases from J, with 20 bases between. Germline V gene sequence: CDR1 MDHEN, CDR2 SYDVKM. The CDR3 is 16 residues long. Here the CDR3 DNA reads TGTGCCAGCAATCCCCCTGGAGGGCGCGCTCAAGAGACCCAGTACTTC. This sequence encodes CASNPPGGRAQETQYF.

The V gene is TRBV9, the J gene TRBJ1-2; 9 bases are shared with TRBD1. The CDR3 has 13 amino acids. Germline assignment: CDR1 SGDLS and CDR2 YYNGEE. V dropped 4 bases and J dropped 8; count of bases not matched to a gene: 6. CDR3 coding DNA: TGTGCCAGCAGCCCCCGGACAGGGGCCGGCTACACCTTC. Its protein is CASSPRTGAGYTF.

The chain is built from TRBV28 and TRBJ2-5; D is unclear. Trimming removed 8 bases at V and 0 bases at J, with 10 bases between. Germline CDR1 is MDHEN and CDR2 is SYDVKM. This CDR3 has 13 amino acids. CDR3 nucleotides: TGTGCCAGCCTTACAGCGTACCAAGAGACCCAGTACTTC. It encodes CASLTAYQETQYF.

The rearrangement links TRBV29-1 to TRBJ2-1; TRBD2 aligns across 13 bases. Germline V gives CDR1 SQVTM, CDR2 ANQGSEA. Trimming cost V 3 bases and J 7 bases; bases outside gene matches: 3. The CDR3 has 14 residues. CDR3 nucleotide sequence: TGCAGCGTTGATCTGGGACTAGCGGGAAATGAGCAGTTCTTC. Amino acid sequence: CSVDLGLAGNEQFF.

V and J are TRBV7-9 and TRBJ1-1; TRBD1 is a possible D gene (6 bases). The V gene's germline CDR1 is SEHNR and CDR2 FQNEAQ (reference sequence). This CDR3 region has 13 residues. With 5 bases removed from V and 3 bases from J, the gap between germline ends came to 10 bases. This chain's CDR3 is CASSKDSYTEAFF. DNA of the CDR3: TGTGCCAGCAGCAAGGACAGTTACACTGAAGCTTTCTTT. Drawing the rest from reference TRBV7-9 and TRBJ1-1, the complete variable domain is DTGVSQNPRHKITKRGQNVTFRCDPISEHNRLYWYRQTLGQGPEFLTYFQNEAQLEKSRLLSDRFSAERPKGSFSTLEIQRTEQGDSAMYLCASSKDSYTEAFFGQGTRLTVV.

The chain links TRBV28 to TRBJ2-1, with 10 positions matching TRBD2. Germline assignment: CDR1 MDHEN and CDR2 SYDVKM. This CDR3 spans 14 amino acids. The V gene end was trimmed by 0 bases and the J gene end by 8 bases; junction bases not matched to a gene: 1. CDR3 loop: CASSLWGTSDEQFF. The CDR3 nucleotides are TGTGCCAGCAGTTTATGGGGGACTAGCGATGAGCAGTTCTTC.